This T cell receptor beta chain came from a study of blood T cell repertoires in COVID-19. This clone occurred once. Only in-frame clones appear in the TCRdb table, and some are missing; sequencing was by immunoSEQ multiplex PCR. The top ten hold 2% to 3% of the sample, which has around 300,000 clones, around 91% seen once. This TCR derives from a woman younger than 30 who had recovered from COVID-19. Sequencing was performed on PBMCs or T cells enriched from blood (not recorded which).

In DNA form, the CDR3 reads TGTGCCAGCAGTGAATTCGATTCACCCCTCCACTTT. It codes for CASSEFDSPLHF. The rearrangement uses TRBV25-1 and TRBJ1-6; D gene uncertain. This CDR3 contains 12 residues. The V end lost 1 base, the J end lost 8 bases, and 3 bases lay between the germline ends. Germline V CDR1 and CDR2: MGHDK, SYGVNS. Complete variable domain (other parts from reference TRBV25-1 and TRBJ1-6): EADIYQTPRYLVIGTGKKITLECSQTMGHDKMYWYQQDPGMELHLIHYSYGVNSTEKGDLSSESTVSRIRTEHFPLTLESARPSHTSQYLCASSEFDSPLHFGNGTRLTVT.